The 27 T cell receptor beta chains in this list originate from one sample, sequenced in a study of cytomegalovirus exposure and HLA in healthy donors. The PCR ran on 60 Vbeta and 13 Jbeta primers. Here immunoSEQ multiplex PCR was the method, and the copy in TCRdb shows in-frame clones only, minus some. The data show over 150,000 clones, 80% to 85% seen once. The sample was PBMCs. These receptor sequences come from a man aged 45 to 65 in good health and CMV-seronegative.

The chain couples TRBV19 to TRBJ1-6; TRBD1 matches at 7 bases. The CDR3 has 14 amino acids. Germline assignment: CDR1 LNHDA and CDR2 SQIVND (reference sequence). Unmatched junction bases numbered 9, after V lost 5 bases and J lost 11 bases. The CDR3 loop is CASSSDRYYAPLHF. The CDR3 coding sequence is TGTGCCAGTAGTTCGGACAGGTACTATGCACCCCTCCACTTT. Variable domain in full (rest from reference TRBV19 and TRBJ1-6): DGGITQSPKYLFRKEGQNVTLSCEQNLNHDAMYWYRQDPGQGLRLIYYSQIVNDFQKGDIAEGYSVSREKKESFPLTVTSAQKNPTAFYLCASSSDRYYAPLHFGNGTRLTVT.

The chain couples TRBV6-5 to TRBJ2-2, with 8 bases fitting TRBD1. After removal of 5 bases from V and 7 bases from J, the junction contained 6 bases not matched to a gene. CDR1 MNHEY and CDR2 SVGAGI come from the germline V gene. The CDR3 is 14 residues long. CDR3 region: CASSPRGRSGELFF. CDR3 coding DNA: TGTGCCAGCAGTCCCAGGGGGCGAAGCGGGGAGCTGTTTTTT.

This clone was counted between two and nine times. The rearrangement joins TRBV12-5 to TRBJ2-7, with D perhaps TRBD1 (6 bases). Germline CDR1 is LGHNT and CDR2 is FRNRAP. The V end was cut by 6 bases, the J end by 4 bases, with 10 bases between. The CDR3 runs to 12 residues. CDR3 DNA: TGTGCTAGTGGCCGGGACACGTACGAGCAGTACTTC. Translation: CASGRDTYEQYF.

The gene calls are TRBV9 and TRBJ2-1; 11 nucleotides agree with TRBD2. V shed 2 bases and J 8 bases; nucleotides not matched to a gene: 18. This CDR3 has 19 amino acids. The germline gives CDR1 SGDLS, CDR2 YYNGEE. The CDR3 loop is CASSVDRGLATSGIDEQFF. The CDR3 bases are TGTGCCAGCAGCGTGGACAGGGGTTTAGCGACTAGCGGGATTGATGAGCAGTTCTTC. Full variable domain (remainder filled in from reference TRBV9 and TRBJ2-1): DSGVTQTPKHLITATGQRVTLRCSPRSGDLSVYWYQQSLDQGLQFLIQYYNGEERAKGNILERFSAQQFPDLHSELNLSSLELGDSALYFCASSVDRGLATSGIDEQFFGPGTRLTVL.

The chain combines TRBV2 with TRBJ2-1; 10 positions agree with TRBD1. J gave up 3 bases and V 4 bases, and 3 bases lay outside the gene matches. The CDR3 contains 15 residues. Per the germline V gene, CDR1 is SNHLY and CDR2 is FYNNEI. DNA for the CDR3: TGTGCCAGCAGTGGACAGGGGGCGGGCTACAATGAGCAGTTCTTC. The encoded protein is CASSGQGAGYNEQFF. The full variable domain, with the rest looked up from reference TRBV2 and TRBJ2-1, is EPEVTQTPSHQVTQMGQEVILRCVPISNHLYFYWYRQILGQKVEFLVSFYNNEISEKSEIFDDQFSVERPDGSNFTLKIRSTKLEDSAMYFCASSGQGAGYNEQFFGPGTRLTVL.

CDR3 residues: CASRRGQGEQPQHF. DNA of the CDR3: TGTGCCAGCAGAAGGGGACAGGGTGAACAGCCCCAGCATTTT. The chain combines TRBV5-5 with TRBJ1-5, with 9 bases fitting TRBD1. Germline V gene sequence: CDR1 SGHKS, CDR2 YYEKEE (reference sequence). J was trimmed by 7 bases and V by 5 bases; bases with no gene match: 7. This CDR3 has 14 amino acids.

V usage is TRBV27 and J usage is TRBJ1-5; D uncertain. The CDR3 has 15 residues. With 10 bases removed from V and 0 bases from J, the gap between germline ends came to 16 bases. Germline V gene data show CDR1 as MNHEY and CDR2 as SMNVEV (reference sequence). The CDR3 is CATRTDYYSNQPQHF. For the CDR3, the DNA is TGTGCCACCCGGACGGACTATTATAGCAATCAGCCCCAGCATTTT.

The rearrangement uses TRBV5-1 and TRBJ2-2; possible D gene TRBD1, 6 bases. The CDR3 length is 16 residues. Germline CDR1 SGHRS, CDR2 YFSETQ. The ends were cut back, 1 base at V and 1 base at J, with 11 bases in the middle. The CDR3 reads CASSLSLTGNTGELFF. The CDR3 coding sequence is TGCGCCAGCAGCTTGTCTTTGACAGGGAACACCGGGGAGCTGTTTTTT.

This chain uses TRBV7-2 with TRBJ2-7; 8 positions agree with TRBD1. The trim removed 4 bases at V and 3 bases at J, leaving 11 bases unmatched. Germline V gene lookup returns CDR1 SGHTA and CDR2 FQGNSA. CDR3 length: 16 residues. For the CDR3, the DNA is TGTGCCAGCAGCTCCTGGGCAGGGGGCGCTAACTACGAGCAGTACTTC. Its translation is CASSSWAGGANYEQYF.

CDR3 sequence: CASSEELAGGRNIQYF. The CDR3 coding sequence is TGTGCCAGCAGCGAGGAACTAGCGGGAGGTAGGAACATTCAGTACTTC. The gene calls are TRBV7-2 and TRBJ2-4; 12 nucleotides agree with TRBD2. V lost 5 bases, J lost 7 bases, and 9 bases stayed unmatched. CDR3 length: 16 amino acids. Germline V gene lookup returns CDR1 SGHTA and CDR2 FQGNSA.

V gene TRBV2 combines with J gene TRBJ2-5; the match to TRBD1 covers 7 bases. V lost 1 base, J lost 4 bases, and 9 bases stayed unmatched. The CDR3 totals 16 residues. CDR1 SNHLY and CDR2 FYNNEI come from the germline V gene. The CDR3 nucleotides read TGTGCCAGCAGTGAAGTCCGTTTAGGGGGCGGAGAGACCCAGTACTTC. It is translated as CASSEVRLGGGETQYF.

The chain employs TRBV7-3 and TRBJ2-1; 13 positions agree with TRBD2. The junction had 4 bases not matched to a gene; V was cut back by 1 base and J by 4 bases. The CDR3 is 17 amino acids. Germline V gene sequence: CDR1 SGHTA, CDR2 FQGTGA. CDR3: CASSLSGLAGAYNEQFF. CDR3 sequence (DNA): TGTGCCAGCAGCTTAAGCGGACTAGCGGGAGCTTACAATGAGCAGTTCTTC.

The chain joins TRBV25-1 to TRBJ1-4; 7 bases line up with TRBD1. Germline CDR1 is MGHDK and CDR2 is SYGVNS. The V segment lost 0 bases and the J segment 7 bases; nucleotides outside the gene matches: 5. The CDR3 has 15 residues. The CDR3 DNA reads TGTGCCAGCAGTGAATATGCAGGGGGTAGTGAAAAACTGTTTTTT. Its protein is CASSEYAGGSEKLFF. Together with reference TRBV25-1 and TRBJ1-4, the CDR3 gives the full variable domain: EADIYQTPRYLVIGTGKKITLECSQTMGHDKMYWYQQDPGMELHLIHYSYGVNSTEKGDLSSESTVSRIRTEHFPLTLESARPSHTSQYLCASSEYAGGSEKLFFGSGTQLSVL.

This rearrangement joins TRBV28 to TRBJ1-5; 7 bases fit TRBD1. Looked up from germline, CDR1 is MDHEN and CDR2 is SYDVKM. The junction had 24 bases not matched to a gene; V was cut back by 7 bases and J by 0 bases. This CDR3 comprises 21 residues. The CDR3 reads CASTLGPITGEWGDSNQPQHF. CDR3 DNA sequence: TGTGCCAGCACTCTGGGGCCCATTACAGGGGAATGGGGAGATAGCAATCAGCCCCAGCATTTT.

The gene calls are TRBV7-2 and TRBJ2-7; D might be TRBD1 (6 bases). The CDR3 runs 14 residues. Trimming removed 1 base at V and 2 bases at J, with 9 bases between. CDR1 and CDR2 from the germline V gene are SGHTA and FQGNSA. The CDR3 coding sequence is TGTGCCAGCAGCTTAGTGGGGACAACCTACGAGCAGTACTTC. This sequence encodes CASSLVGTTYEQYF.

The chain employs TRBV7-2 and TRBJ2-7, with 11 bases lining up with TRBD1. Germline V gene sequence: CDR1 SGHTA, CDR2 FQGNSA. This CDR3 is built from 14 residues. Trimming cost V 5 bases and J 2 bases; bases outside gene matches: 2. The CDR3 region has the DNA TGTGCCAGCAGCCGGGGACAGGGGGCCTACGAGCAGTACTTC. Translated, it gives CASSRGQGAYEQYF.

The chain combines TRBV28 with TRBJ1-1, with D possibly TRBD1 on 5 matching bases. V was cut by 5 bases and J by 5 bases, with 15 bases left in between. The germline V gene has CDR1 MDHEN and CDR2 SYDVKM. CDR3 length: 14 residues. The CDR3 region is CASSPGREGTEAFF. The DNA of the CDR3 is TGTGCCAGCAGTCCCGGCAGGGAGGGGACTGAAGCTTTCTTT.

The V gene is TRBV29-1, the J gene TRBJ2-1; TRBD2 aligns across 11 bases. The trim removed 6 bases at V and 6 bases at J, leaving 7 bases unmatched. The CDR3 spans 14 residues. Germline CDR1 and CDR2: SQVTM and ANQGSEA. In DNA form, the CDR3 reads TGCAGCGTAACGACTAGCGGGAAGGTCAATGAGCAGTTCTTC. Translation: CSVTTSGKVNEQFF.

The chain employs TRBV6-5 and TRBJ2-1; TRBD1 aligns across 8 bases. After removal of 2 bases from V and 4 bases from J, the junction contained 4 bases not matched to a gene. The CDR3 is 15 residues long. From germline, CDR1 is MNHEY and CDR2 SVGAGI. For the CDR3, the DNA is TGTGCCAGCAGTTACCGGCAGGGGGCGTACAATGAGCAGTTCTTC. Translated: CASSYRQGAYNEQFF.

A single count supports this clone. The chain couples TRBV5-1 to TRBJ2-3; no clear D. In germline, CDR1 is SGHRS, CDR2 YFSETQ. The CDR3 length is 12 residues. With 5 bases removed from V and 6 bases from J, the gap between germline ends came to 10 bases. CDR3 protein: CASRGDTDTQYF. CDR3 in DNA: TGCGCCAGCAGGGGTGACACCGATACGCAGTATTTT.

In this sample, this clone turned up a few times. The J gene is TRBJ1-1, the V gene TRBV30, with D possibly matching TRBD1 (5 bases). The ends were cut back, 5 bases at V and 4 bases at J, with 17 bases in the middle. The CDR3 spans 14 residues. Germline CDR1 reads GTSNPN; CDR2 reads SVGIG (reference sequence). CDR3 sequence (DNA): TGTGCCTGGGGGGGTATGTTCGGGAGCACTGAAGCTTTCTTT. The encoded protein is CAWGGMFGSTEAFF.

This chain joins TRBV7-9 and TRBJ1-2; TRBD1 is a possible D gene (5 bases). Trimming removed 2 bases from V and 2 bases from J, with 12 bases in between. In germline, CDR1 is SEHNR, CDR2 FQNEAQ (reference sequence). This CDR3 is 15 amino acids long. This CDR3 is CASSLSSGGNYGYTF. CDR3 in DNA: TGTGCCAGCAGCTTATCCTCGGGGGGGAACTATGGCTACACCTTC.

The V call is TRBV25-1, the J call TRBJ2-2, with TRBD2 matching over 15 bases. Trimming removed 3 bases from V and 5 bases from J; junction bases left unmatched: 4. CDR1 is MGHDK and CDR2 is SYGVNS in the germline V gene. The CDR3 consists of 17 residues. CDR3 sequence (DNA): TGTGCCAGCAGTGATCCTGGACTAGCGGGAGGGACCGGGGAGCTGTTTTTT. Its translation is CASSDPGLAGGTGELFF.

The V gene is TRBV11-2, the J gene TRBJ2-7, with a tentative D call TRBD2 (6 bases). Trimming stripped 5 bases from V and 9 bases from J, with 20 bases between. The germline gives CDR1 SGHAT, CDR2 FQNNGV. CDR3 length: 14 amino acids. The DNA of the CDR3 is TGTGCCAGCAGCCCTCCTGGGTGGGGGGTCGGGCAGTACTTC. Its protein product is CASSPPGWGVGQYF.

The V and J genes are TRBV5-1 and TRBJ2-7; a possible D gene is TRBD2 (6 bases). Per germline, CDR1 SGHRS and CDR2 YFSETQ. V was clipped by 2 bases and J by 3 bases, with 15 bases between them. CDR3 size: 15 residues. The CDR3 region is CASSLIELGGYEQYF. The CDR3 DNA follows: TGCGCCAGCAGCTTAATAGAACTGGGGGGCTACGAGCAGTACTTC. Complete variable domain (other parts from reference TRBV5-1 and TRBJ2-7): KAGVTQTPRYLIKTRGQQVTLSCSPISGHRSVSWYQQTPGQGLQFLFEYFSETQRNKGNFPGRFSGRQFSNSRSEMNVSTLELGDSALYLCASSLIELGGYEQYFGPGTRLTVT.

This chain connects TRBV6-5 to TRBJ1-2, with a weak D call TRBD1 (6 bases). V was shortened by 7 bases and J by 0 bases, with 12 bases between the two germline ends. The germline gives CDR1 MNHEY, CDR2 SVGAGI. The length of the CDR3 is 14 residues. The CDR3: CASTDRTTNYGYTF. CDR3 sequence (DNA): TGTGCCAGCACCGACAGGACCACTAACTATGGCTACACCTTC.

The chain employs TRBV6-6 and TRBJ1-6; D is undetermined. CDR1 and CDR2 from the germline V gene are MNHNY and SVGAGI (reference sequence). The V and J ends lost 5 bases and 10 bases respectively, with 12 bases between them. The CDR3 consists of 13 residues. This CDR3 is CASSKRVESPLHF. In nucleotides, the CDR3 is TGTGCCAGCAGTAAACGGGTAGAGTCACCCCTCCACTTT.